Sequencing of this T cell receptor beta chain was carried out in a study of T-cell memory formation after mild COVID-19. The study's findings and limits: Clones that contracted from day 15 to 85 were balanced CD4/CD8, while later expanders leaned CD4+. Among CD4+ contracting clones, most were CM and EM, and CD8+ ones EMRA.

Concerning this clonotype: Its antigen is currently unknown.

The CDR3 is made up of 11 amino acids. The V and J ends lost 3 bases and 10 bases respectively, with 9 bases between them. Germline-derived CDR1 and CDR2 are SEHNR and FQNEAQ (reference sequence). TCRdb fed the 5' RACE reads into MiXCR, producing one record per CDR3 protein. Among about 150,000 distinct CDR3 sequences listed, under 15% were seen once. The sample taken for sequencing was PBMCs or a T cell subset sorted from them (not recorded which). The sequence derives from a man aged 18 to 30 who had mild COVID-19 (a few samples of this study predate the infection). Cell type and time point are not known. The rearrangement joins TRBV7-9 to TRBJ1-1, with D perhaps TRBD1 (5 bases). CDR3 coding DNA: TGTGCCAGCAGCTTGGGGGGGGTAGCTTTCTTT. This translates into CASSLGGVAFF.